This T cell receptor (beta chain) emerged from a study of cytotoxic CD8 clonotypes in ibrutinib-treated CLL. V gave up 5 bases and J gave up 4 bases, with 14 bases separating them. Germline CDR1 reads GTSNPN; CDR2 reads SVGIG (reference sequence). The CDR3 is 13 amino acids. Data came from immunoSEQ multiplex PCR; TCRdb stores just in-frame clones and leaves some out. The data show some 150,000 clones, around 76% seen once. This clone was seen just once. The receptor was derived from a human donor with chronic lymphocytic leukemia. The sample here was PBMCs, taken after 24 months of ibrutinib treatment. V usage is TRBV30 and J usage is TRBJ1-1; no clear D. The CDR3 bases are TGTGCCTGGGACCCCCGGATGGGCACTGAAGCTTTCTTT. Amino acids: CAWDPRMGTEAFF.